This is a list of T cell receptor beta chains from one sample in a study of identifying expanded T cells in peripheral blood. TCRdb keeps only in-frame clones here, not all; method: immunoSEQ multiplex PCR. The sample has about 130,000 clones; around nine tenths are singletons. The sample comprised blood. Source of these receptors: a person aged 18 to 75 in good health. The conserved cysteine and the conserved F or W are not part of the CDR3 here.

j_gene | len | v_gene | CDR3aa
TRBJ2-5 | 13 | TRBV5-1 | ASSSGTSIQETQY
TRBJ2-3 | 13 | TRBV7-2 | ASSFRDRGQGTQC
TRBJ1-4 | 13 | TRBV15 | ATSREGWSNEKLF
TRBJ2-1 | 13 | TRBV30 | AWSVGASSYNEQF
TRBJ1-1 | 13 | TRBV6-1 | ASSEAARQNTEAF
TRBJ2-2 | 13 | TRBV9 | ASSPRRLSTGELF
TRBJ2-1 | 15 | TRBV10-3 | AISESRLAGVPCEQF
TRBJ2-5 | 10 | TRBV7-9 | ASSLNQETQY
TRBJ2-1 | 14 | TRBV7-9 | ASSFVPEQLYNEQF
TRBJ1-6 | 12 | TRBV7-6 | ASSSGQLNSPLH
TRBJ1-5 | 11 | TRBV15 | ATSRDSRQPQH
TRBJ2-1 | 10 | TRBV4-1 | ASSQERGEQF
TRBJ1-5 | 14 | TRBV28 | ASTARGRGGNQPQH
TRBJ2-7 | 14 | TRBV9 | ASSVEGTLSSYEQY
TRBJ2-3 | 9 | TRBV28 | ASSLRDTQY
TRBJ1-5 | 11 | TRBV4-3 | ASSQEAFQPQH
TRBJ2-2 | 13 | TRBV5-6 | ASSIFYRGPGELF